The TCR beta chain described here comes from a study of T cell repertoires in cytomegalovirus infection. Study in general: HLA-C-restricted CMV epitopes, recently identified, and well-studied HLA-B-restricted ones were used by the study. Shared public TCR beta signatures pointed to both CMV infection and a matching HLA type. Study-wide results and caveats: Summed frequency of shared TCR beta families picked out CMV carriers who also had the relevant HLA.

This clonotype showed up just once. Its antigen remains unknown. V lost 4 bases and J lost 5; bases outside the gene matches: 11. The CDR3 runs to 15 residues. CDR1 and CDR2 from the germline V gene are SGHVS and FNYEAQ. One entry per CDR3 protein results from TCRdb running MiXCR on the reads. The sample lists under 850,000 distinct CDR3 sequences, around 32% occurring once. The genes are TRBV7-6 and TRBJ2-7; 7 bases align to TRBD2. The sequence was obtained from a human donor in good health (CMV status not recorded). Some clones in this sample may be carry-over from other donors' samples. Sequenced material: cultured PBMCs, taken from culture after CMV antigen stimulation. CDR3 nucleotide sequence: TGTGCCAGCAGCTCACCGACTAGCCCCGGGAACGAGCAGTACTTC. Its translation: CASSSPTSPGNEQYF.